The entry below describes one T cell receptor (beta chain). The sample comes from a study of blood T cell repertoires in COVID-19. The overall study: Acute and convalescent COVID-19 specimens originated in the United States, Italy and Spain. Sources were T cells, B-cell-depleted T cells, or PBMCs; the material itself was cDNA or gDNA.

Unmatched junction bases numbered 15, after V lost 3 bases and J lost 5 bases. The CDR3 has 17 residues. Germline assignment: CDR1 LNHDA and CDR2 SQIVND (reference sequence). This table comes from immunoSEQ multiplex PCR, and its TCRdb copy is limited to in-frame clones, with some not included. The table records around 470,000 clones, roughly nine tenths of them present only once. Sequencing was done on a sample of peripheral blood. This sequence originates from a man aged 18 to 35 with COVID-19, enrolled during active disease. V and J are TRBV19 and TRBJ1-2; 7 bases line up with TRBD1. CDR3 in DNA: TGTGCCAGTAGTATTGCGCATAGGGACAGTATGAGATATGGCTACACCTTC. It codes for CASSIAHRDSMRYGYTF.